This T cell receptor (beta chain) emerged from a study of T cell responses to AZD1222 COVID-19 vaccine. At the level of the study: Second-dose intervals of approximately 4 or approximately 12 weeks were pooled.

The protocol was immunoSEQ multiplex PCR, while the TCRdb copy is restricted to in-frame clones and leaves out a portion. The table lists about 130,000 clones, about 90% of them singletons. Worth noting for this clone: The antigen is unknown.

Germline V gene lookup returns CDR1 LGHNA and CDR2 YNFKEQ. This CDR3 spans 16 amino acids. The V and J ends lost 1 base and 7 bases, in that order; junction bases with no gene match: 12. Study-level points and caveats: Only a handful of AZD1222 recipients tested seropositive at baseline. Most donors were white British and more were female, and clonal diversity was possibly underestimated.

The rearrangement links TRBV4-2 to TRBJ1-2; 7 bases are shared with TRBD1. The origin of this receptor is an adult in good health. This sample comprised peripheral blood, obtained on day 0 of AZD1222 vaccination. The CDR3 region has the DNA TGTGCCAGCAGCCAAGCCCGACAGGGAACTATTCTTGGCTACACCTTC. It codes for CASSQARQGTILGYTF.